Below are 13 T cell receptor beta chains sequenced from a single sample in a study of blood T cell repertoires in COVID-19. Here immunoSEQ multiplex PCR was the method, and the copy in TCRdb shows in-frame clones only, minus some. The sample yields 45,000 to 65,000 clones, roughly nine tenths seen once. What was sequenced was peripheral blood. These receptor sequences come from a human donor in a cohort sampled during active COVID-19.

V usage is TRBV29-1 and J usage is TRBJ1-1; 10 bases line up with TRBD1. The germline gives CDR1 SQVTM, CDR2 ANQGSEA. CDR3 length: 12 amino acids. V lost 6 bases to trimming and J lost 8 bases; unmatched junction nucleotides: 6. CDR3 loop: CSVRQGQGEAFF. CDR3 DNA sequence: TGCAGCGTACGTCAGGGACAGGGGGAAGCTTTCTTT. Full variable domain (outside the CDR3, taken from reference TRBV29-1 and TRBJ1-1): SAVISQKPSRDICQRGTSLTIQCQVDSQVTMMFWYRQQPGQSLTLIATANQGSEATYESGFVIDKFPISRPNLTFSTLTVSNMSPEDSSIYLCSVRQGQGEAFFGQGTRLTVV.

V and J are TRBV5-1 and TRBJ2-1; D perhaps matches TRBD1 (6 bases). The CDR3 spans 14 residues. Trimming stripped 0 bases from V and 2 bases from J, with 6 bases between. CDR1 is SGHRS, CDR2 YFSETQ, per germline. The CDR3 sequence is CASSLDRAYNEQFF. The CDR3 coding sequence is TGCGCCAGCAGCTTGGACAGGGCCTACAATGAGCAGTTCTTC.

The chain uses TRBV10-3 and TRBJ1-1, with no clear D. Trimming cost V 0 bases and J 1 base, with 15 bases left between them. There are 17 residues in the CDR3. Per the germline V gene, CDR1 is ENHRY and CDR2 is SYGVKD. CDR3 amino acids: CAISESRYGIGNTEAFF. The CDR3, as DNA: TGTGCCATCAGTGAGTCCAGGTACGGGATCGGGAACACTGAAGCTTTCTTT.

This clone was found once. The CDR3 DNA sequence: TGTGCCAGCAGTGCGATAAACCTCCGGGACGGGGGTTTCCCCCAGCATTTT. This translates into CASSAINLRDGGFPQHF. The chain couples TRBV6-2 or TRBV6-3 to TRBJ1-5; D may be TRBD1 (5 bases). CDR3 length equals 17 residues. Germline V CDR1 and CDR2: MNHEY, SVGEGT. V shed 5 bases and J shed 10 bases, with 27 bases lying between them.

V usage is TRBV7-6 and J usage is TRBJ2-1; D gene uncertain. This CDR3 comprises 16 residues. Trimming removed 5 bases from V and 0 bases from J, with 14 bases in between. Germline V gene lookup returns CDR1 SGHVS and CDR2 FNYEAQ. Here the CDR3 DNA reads TGTGCCAGCAGCAATGCCCTGACAAGCTCCTACAATGAGCAGTTCTTC. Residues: CASSNALTSSYNEQFF.

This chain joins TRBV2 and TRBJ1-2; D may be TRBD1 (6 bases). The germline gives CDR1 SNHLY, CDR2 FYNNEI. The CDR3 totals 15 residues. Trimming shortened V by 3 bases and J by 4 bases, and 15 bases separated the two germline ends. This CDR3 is CASSEGARGVYGYTF. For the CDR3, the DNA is TGTGCCAGCAGTGAGGGGGCCAGGGGTGTCTATGGCTACACCTTC.

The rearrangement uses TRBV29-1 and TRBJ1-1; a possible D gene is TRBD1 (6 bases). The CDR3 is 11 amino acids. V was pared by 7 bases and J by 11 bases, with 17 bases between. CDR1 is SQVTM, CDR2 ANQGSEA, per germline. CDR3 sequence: CSGRTGLSAFF. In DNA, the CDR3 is TGCAGCGGACGCACAGGGCTTTCGGCTTTCTTT. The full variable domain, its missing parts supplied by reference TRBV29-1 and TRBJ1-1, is SAVISQKPSRDICQRGTSLTIQCQVDSQVTMMFWYRQQPGQSLTLIATANQGSEATYESGFVIDKFPISRPNLTFSTLTVSNMSPEDSSIYLCSGRTGLSAFFGQGTRLTVV.

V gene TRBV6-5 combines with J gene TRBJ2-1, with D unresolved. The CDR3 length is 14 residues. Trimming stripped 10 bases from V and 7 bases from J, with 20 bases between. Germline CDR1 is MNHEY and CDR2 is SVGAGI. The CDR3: CATHRVQFGNEQFF. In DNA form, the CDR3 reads TGTGCCACCCACCGGGTCCAGTTCGGTAATGAGCAGTTCTTC.

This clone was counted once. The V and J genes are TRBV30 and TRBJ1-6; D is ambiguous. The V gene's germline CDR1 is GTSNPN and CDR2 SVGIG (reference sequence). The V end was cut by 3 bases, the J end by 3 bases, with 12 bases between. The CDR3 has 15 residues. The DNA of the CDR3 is TGTGCCTGGAGGATTCAGAAGTACTATAATTCACCCCTCCACTTT. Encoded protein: CAWRIQKYYNSPLHF.

The CDR3: CASSYRSREAANTGELFF. In nucleotides, the CDR3 is TGTGCCAGCAGTTACAGGTCCCGGGAGGCTGCGAACACCGGGGAGCTGTTTTTT. The chain couples TRBV6-2 or TRBV6-3 to TRBJ2-2; 7 bases match TRBD2. The CDR3 is 18 amino acids. Looked up from germline, CDR1 is MNHEY and CDR2 is SVGEGT. The J segment lost 0 bases and the V segment lost 2 bases, leaving 9 bases of the junction unmatched.

CDR3 DNA: TGTGCCTGGACGGGGGGAAACTATGGCTACACCTTC. This codes for CAWTGGNYGYTF. The rearrangement joins TRBV30 to TRBJ1-2; D might be TRBD1 (5 bases). V was cut by 4 bases and J by 2 bases, with 8 bases left in between. Germline loops: CDR1 GTSNPN, CDR2 SVGIG (reference sequence). This CDR3 region has 12 residues.

CDR3 coding DNA: TGTGCCAGCAGCGTGGGGGGCACCGGGGAGCTGTTTTTT. Translated, it gives CASSVGGTGELFF. This chain connects TRBV9 to TRBJ2-2, with D possibly being TRBD2 (6 bases). The CDR3 has 13 amino acids. The V end was cut by 2 bases, the J end by 4 bases, with 6 bases between. Germline V gene lookup returns CDR1 SGDLS and CDR2 YYNGEE.

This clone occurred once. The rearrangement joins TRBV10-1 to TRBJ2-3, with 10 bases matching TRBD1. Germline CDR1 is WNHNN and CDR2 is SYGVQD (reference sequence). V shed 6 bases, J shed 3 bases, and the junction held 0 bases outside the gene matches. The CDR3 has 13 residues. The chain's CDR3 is CASRGQGTDTQYF. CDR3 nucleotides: TGCGCCAGCAGGGGACAGGGGACAGATACGCAGTATTTT.